The subject of this entry is one TCR beta chain. Its antigen specificity is not known. No base-level quality is on record; no much larger clone is a single base apart. The data belong to a study of cytomegalovirus exposure and HLA in healthy donors (dated by TCRdb to between 2016 and 2019). For the study in its entirety: An earlier analysis of under 600 of the donors reported 276 Gb of sequence data and around 120 million unique TCR beta sequences from 150 million to 200 million T cells. An early release that covered about 600 HLA-typed donors contained about 300 gigabases of sequencing data and around 80 million unique TCR sequences. Of the approximately 400 genotyped donors, approximately 80% fell in the genetic ancestry cluster associated with self-reported Caucasian donors. The study was designed to test whether signatures of past pathogen exposure could be identified by cataloging public T cell receptors. The T cell repertoires of several hundred subjects were profiled by immunosequencing and related to cytomegalovirus serostatus. Besides the first cohort of around 700 subjects, a separate validation cohort made up of around 120 different subjects was used. To predict cytomegalovirus infection status, the study brought together high-throughput TCR immunosequencing, statistical association of individual TCRs with disease status, and machine learning. To study patterns of TCR occurrence, a later analysis re-analyzed previously published TCR beta repertoires from more than 550 donors and added high-resolution HLA genotyping. The later analysis used no new phenotypic data to find candidate immune exposures, relying instead on TCR beta sequences and their occurrence across donors. An earlier analysis of around 540 of the donors applied high-throughput TCR beta sequencing to assess whether each TCR beta V gene segment acted as functional or pseudogenic. Donor age, sex, ethnicity and CMV serostatus were compiled alongside the repertoire data. In a later genetic analysis, genome-wide SNP genotypes for about three fifths of the roughly 670 donors were used, and that subset was treated as a discovery cohort. All discovery cohort repertoires had been generated using a single sequencing platform. HLA typing covered class I and class II loci at four-digit resolution. Typing coverage varied by locus: roughly 620-640 donors for A, B, C, DRB1 and DQB1; 500 to 550 for DQA1; about 600 for DPA1; approximately 450 for DPB1. Four to six DR-DQ haplotypes were handled as single units for association and clustering, since linkage in the cohort was strong. On average, around 240,000 unique TCR beta nucleotide sequences were sequenced per donor among a few hundred genotyped donors of the cohort, with roughly 18% of those sequences being non-productive. What the study reported, not specific to this receptor: Strong co-occurrence of HLA alleles, especially DR and DQ, made assigning TCR associations to individual alleles difficult. Because some donors lacked HLA typing at each locus, the association tests relied only on the typed subset. In a later analysis, some 18,000 TCR beta sequences were associated with specific HLA alleles at a false discovery rate of 0.05. Most TCR sequences were seen in very few donors, while some public TCRs were found in many individuals. In a later analysis, HLA-associated TCR beta chains were found to be more clonally expanded and to have lower generation probabilities than equally common non-associated chains. The authors suggested that the approach could potentially be extended to other disease states and immunological phenotypes. Because counts were too low, roughly 16 rarely observed V segments, including chromosome 9 orphons, were left out of the earlier analysis of 587 of the donors. Linkage disequilibrium might explain the correlated functional status among segregating V segments, but an unknown experimental factor could not be excluded. A cluster of highly shared sequence variants was judged likely to be a technical artifact of the sequencing pipeline. A further reported finding was that TCR beta sequences accurately predicted the HLA-A and HLA-B alleles for most subjects in the first cohort. According to a later analysis, TCR association rates differed among HLA loci, with DRB1 alleles showing the most associated TCRs and HLA-C alleles showing the fewest. According to a later analysis, most CMV-associated TCR beta chains appeared to be HLA-restricted, and the HLA associations seemed to be driven largely by CMV exposure. In a later genetic analysis, a missense DCLRE1C variant was associated with V-gene and J-gene trimming of TCR beta chains, and the association was replicated in an independent cohort. This cohort had only TCR beta chains sequenced, and the lack of alpha or paired-chain data limited which features could be detected. Broadly in line with IMGT annotations, most TCR beta V segments showed up in productive rearrangements about 87% or about 30% of the time in an earlier analysis of around 550 of the donors. In the study, about 150 TCR beta chains were listed as associated with cytomegalovirus. Several of the top co-occurrence clusters appeared to be linked to parvovirus B19, influenza, CMV and Epstein-Barr virus, according to a later analysis. Cytomegalovirus status was reported to be diagnosed by the classifier with high specificity and sensitivity in both the original and validation cohorts. The only immune exposure information available for the cohort was CMV serostatus. Three of the identified cytomegalovirus-associated TCR beta chains were confirmed in vitro to be specific for cytomegalovirus antigens. Presence/absence analyses assumed roughly uniform sequencing depth across donors, an assumption that may not hold. Some IMGT-functional V segments, including TRBV6-2 and TRBV6-3, could not be told apart with the 87-base-pair reads, so those segments were excluded. Compared with the roughly 700-donor mean, donors in an Asian-associated ancestry cluster had fewer N-insertions in productive TCRs, according to a later genetic analysis.

From a lookup of the germline V gene (reference sequence), CDR1 and CDR2 are PRHDT and FYEKMQ. A distance of 12 bases separates the germline ends of V and J, which lose 0 bases and 4 bases respectively. The CDR3 runs 15 residues from the cysteine to the phenylalanine. Only CDR3 DNA is held: 45 bases, read in frame from base 1. The cohort was made up of 666 healthy bone marrow donors. At the time of sampling, all cohort members were nominally healthy, though unrecorded immune exposures were likely present. The donor was CMV seropositive and was included in the group of some 290 seropositive cohort members. A peripheral blood sample was provided by each donor, and peripheral blood mononuclear cells were used for TCR beta sequencing. Genomic DNA was extracted from the blood cell samples with the Qiagen DNeasy Blood Extraction Kit. Libraries were made using the immunoSEQ multiplex PCR assay. For the multiplex PCR, a mixture combining 60 forward primers for TCR Vbeta segments and 13 reverse primers for TCR Jbeta segments was used. The CDR3 region of rearranged TCR beta genes was amplified from genomic DNA with a multiplex PCR assay. The amplified TCR beta libraries were sequenced on the Illumina HiSeq System as 87-base-pair reads. As for the original processing: Across the roughly 600 repertoires, a later analysis counted 80 million or so unique TCR beta chains, roughly 11 million of which were shared by at least two donors. Raw reads were error-corrected and collapsed into unique sequences with a nearest-neighbor algorithm that merged closely related sequences to remove PCR and sequencing errors. To assign V, D and J gene segments, CDR3 sequences were aligned to IMGT reference sequences. For a sequence to be retained, a match of at least six nucleotides to both a V gene segment and a J gene segment was required. A rearrangement counted as productive if the CDR3 had no stop codons and remained in frame with V and J, and every other rearrangement counted as non-productive. Following IMGT convention, CDR3 was defined as the stretch from the second conserved V-encoded cysteine up to the conserved J-encoded phenylalanine. In an earlier analysis of around 540 of the donors, sequences lacking an unambiguous match to a single V gene segment were excluded. An earlier analysis of a few hundred of the donors classified V segments as functional when productive rearrangements were above 56.7% and as segregating when the standard deviation between donors was above 5%. A statistical classification framework was developed to diagnose cytomegalovirus status using the catalog of TCR beta chain sequences. V and J gene assignment, in a later analysis, came from comparing TCR nucleotide sequences with IMGT/GENE-DB human TR gene sequences. In a later analysis, CDR3 sequences and most-parsimonious VDJ recombination scenarios were assigned using the TCRdist pipeline. In a later analysis, each TCR beta chain was defined by its CDR3 amino acid sequence together with its V-gene family, and reads without a unique V-gene family were excluded. As a way to deal with suspected cross-contamination and a sequencing artifact, a later analysis dropped nearly 600 nucleotide sequences that were highly shared and had low generation probability. In a later analysis, a clonal expansion index for each public chain was calculated from normalized within-repertoire ranks of inferred template counts. In a later analysis, generation probabilities were computed with a VDJ recombination model fitted to out-of-frame rearrangements, and the resulting probabilities were checked against IGoR. Hypergeometric tests were used in a later analysis to score TCR-TCR, TCR-HLA and TCR-CMV co-occurrence, with a repertoire-size bias correction applied to the TCR pairs. In a later analysis, false discovery rates were estimated by permuting HLA or CMV assignments 20 times. A later analysis grouped co-occurring TCRs with DBSCAN, adding TCRdist sequence similarity when clustering within HLA-allele-positive subsets. Co-occurrence clustering excluded repertoires with fewer than 30,000 or more than 120,000 public chains, plus five with anomalous nucleotide sharing. Entries here come from immuneACCESS through TCRdb and include only in-frame sequences with V and J called. Some clones fail to appear in such tables; in the studies checked, an unresolved V gene covers under half of the shortfall, and the cause of the remainder is unknown. The V and J calls and the clone size are those of that table, but D and trimming were determined from the DNA. For this sample the table gives around 120,000 clones, of which around 75% were detected only once. The ten top clones hold roughly 9.3% of the sample.

This clonotype originated in a woman between 50 and 59 years old in good health and CMV-seropositive. The chain uses TRBV13 and TRBJ1-2, with no confident D gene call. Sequencing was performed on PBMCs. The sequenced DNA is TGTGCCAGCAGCTTAGGGCGGGAACCTACCTATGGCTACACCTTC. Its amino acids are CASSLGREPTYGYTF.